The present entry profiles one TCR beta chain with its context. Construction of the TCRbeta library involved unique molecular identifiers. MiXCR, run by TCRdb on the PCR reads, gives a single entry per CDR3 protein. The table lists more than 500,000 distinct CDR3 sequences, roughly 10% of them singletons. The data were taken from a study of T-cell reconstitution after alpha-beta-depleted transplantation in children. Germline V gene sequence: CDR1 MGHDK, CDR2 SYGVNS. The CDR3 extends over 18 amino acids. V was cut by 2 bases and J by 0 bases, with 18 bases left in between. The sample here was PBMCs, mostly from graft donor cells, taken 180 days after TCRalphabeta/CD19-depleted stem cell transplant. The source is a female patient aged 2-10 years who had a stem cell transplant for aplastic anemia, so the T cells may come from the graft donor. This chain links TRBV25-1 with TRBJ2-3; no firm D call. The CDR3, as DNA: TGTGCCAGCAGTGAAGGAGCTGGGGTACTGCCGAGCACAGATACGCAGTATTTT. Amino acid sequence: CASSEGAGVLPSTDTQYF.